This T cell receptor (beta chain) originates from a study of T cells in Graves' hyperthyroidism and ophthalmopathy. Study-wide results and limits: Ophthalmopathy and stable hyperthyroidism were told apart by a 13 V-J model.

RNA transcripts gave rise to amplified TCR beta CDR3 regions. When the TCR CDR3 underwent first-round RT-PCR, the HTBI primer set was used. A single record per CDR3 protein comes from TCRdb applying MiXCR to the multiplex PCR reads. The sample shows some 550,000 distinct CDR3 sequences, approximately 16% of them seen only once. As regards this clonotype: What it recognizes is unknown.

In germline, CDR1 is DFQATT, CDR2 SNEGSKA (reference sequence). The CDR3 covers 16 residues. V was trimmed by 6 bases and J by 1 base, leaving 19 bases between them. Patients were excluded because of uncontrolled infection, other autoimmune disease, pregnancy or lactation. The chain links TRBV20-1 to TRBJ2-4; possibly TRBD2 for D (5 bases). The clonotype was recovered from a middle-aged woman with Graves' ophthalmopathy. Source material: blood. The CDR3 region has the DNA TGCAGTGCCCCTTCGGACTCTTCCTATGCCAAAAACATTCAGTACTTC. This sequence encodes CSAPSDSSYAKNIQYF.